This TCR beta chain was documented in a study of blood T cells in healthy people across ages. Comment on this clonotype: The antigen is unknown. One end of the junction does not line up with germline, which may come from a read error.

Study results and caveats: Significant beta diversity loss was already apparent by age approximately 37, declining roughly linearly. Researchers judged that diversity estimates from one million T cells fell short of true values.

A second about 7 to 11 cycle PCR used barcoded and J-beta primers. One entry per CDR3 protein, called by TCRdb with MiXCR from the 5' RACE reads. The sample lists hundreds of thousands of distinct CDR3 sequences; approximately 21% were seen once. This CDR3 region has 14 residues. Germline loops: CDR1 DFQATT, CDR2 SNEGSKA (reference sequence). Each sample yielded at least 5 micrograms of PBMC total RNA. This receptor was obtained from a man aged 65-85 years in good health. The chain uses TRBV20-1 and TRBJ1-2; D might be TRBD1 (5 bases). Sequencing was carried out using blood. CDR3 region: CSARKGGENYGYTF. The DNA for the CDR3 is TGCAGCGCTAGGAAAGGAGGGGAAAACTATGGCTACACCTTC.